The clone carrying this T cell receptor beta chain was recorded at least ten times. This sample stems from a study of blood T cells in healthy people across ages. For the second PCR, which ran for 7 to 11 cycles, a sample-barcoded 5' primer and a J-beta primer mix were used. MiXCR, run by TCRdb on the 5' RACE reads, gives a single entry per CDR3 protein. In the table there are some 900,000 distinct CDR3 sequences, 25% to 35% of which are singletons. The TCR comes from an elderly woman in good health. The material sequenced was blood.

CDR3 in amino acids: CASRRGLPTDTQYF. DNA for the CDR3: TGTGCCAGCAGACGGGGCCTGCCCACAGATACGCAGTATTTT. The J gene is TRBJ2-3, the V gene TRBV27, with D perhaps matching TRBD1 or TRBD2 (5 bases each). V lost 6 bases and J lost 2, with 12 bases in between. Germline CDR1 reads MNHEY; CDR2 reads SMNVEV (reference sequence). The CDR3 consists of 14 residues.